This T cell receptor (beta chain) is from a study of OX40 agonist ivuxolimab in advanced cancers. Generated by immunoSEQ multiplex PCR, the TCRdb table keeps only in-frame clones and is missing some. The sample shows roughly 43,000 clones, roughly 91% of them seen only once. This clone was observed a single time. Its antigen is as yet unknown. Whole-study findings and limits: In a subset of nonresponders, normalized T-cell clonal expansion was also low.

V lost 4 bases, J lost 0 bases, and 18 bases lay in between. The germline gives CDR1 MDHEN, CDR2 SYDVKM. This CDR3 has 17 residues. The specimen comprised CD4+ or CD8+ T cells sorted from blood, sampled in a trial of the OX40 agonist ivuxolimab. The clonotype comes from an adult with an advanced solid tumor such as melanoma, head and neck, liver or kidney cancer. This rearrangement joins TRBV28 to TRBJ1-1, with D maybe TRBD1 (5 bases). Here the CDR3 DNA reads TGTGCCAGCAGTTCCCCGTGGCAGGGTGCCATGAACACTGAAGCTTTCTTT. As protein: CASSSPWQGAMNTEAFF.